Given below is one T cell receptor (beta chain) in context. What it binds is not known. The entry originates in a study of a mutant IDH1 vaccine in newly diagnosed glioma. In the study overall: First vaccine doses came 4-6 weeks after radiotherapy alone, or with temozolomide cycles. Held at week 35, visit V12 was the safety follow-up, and visit V13 followed at week 47.

As to time point: week 35, safety follow-up. Each dose of the vaccine consisted of 300 ug of mutant IDH1 20-mer peptide, with topical imiquimod. Donor tumors were new WHO grade 3 or 4 IDH1-mutant, ATRX-lost astrocytomas. Only in-frame clones appear in the TCRdb table, and some are missing; sequencing was by immunoSEQ multiplex PCR. This sample has tens of thousands of clones, with approximately 81% found just once. The ends were cut back, 5 bases at V and 4 bases at J, with 14 bases in the middle. CDR1 is LNHDA and CDR2 is SQIVND in the germline V gene (reference sequence). This CDR3 is built from 14 residues.

This receptor was obtained from a woman between 18 and 30 years old with glioma. This sequence joins TRBV19 and TRBJ1-1, with D possibly being TRBD1 (6 bases). The sample in question was PBMCs, obtained from a glioma patient whose treatment included an IDH1 peptide vaccine. CDR3 bases: TGTGCCAGTAGTTTCACAGGGTTGGGCACTGAAGCTTTCTTT. This sequence encodes CASSFTGLGTEAFF. Complete variable domain (other parts from reference TRBV19 and TRBJ1-1): DGGITQSPKYLFRKEGQNVTLSCEQNLNHDAMYWYRQDPGQGLRLIYYSQIVNDFQKGDIAEGYSVSREKKESFPLTVTSAQKNPTAFYLCASSFTGLGTEAFFGQGTRLTVV.